The clone carrying this TCR beta chain was detected only once. From germline, CDR1 is MDHEN and CDR2 SYDVKM. J was trimmed by 4 bases and V by 5 bases; bases with no gene match: 7. This CDR3 has 16 residues. Clones were read by immunoSEQ multiplex PCR, and TCRdb kept only the in-frame ones, dropping some. Altogether approximately 17,000 clones are present, about 89% being singletons, with the ten largest covering 9.5% to 12%. The sample originates from a study of technical replicates of blood from several donors. This TCR derives from a human donor in good health. This chain connects TRBV28 to TRBJ2-1; 11 bases are a match to TRBD2. Sequences were obtained from PBMCs. CDR3 nucleotides: TGTGCCAGCAGTCCACAGACTAGCGGGATGTACAATGAGCAGTTCTTC. It codes for CASSPQTSGMYNEQFF.